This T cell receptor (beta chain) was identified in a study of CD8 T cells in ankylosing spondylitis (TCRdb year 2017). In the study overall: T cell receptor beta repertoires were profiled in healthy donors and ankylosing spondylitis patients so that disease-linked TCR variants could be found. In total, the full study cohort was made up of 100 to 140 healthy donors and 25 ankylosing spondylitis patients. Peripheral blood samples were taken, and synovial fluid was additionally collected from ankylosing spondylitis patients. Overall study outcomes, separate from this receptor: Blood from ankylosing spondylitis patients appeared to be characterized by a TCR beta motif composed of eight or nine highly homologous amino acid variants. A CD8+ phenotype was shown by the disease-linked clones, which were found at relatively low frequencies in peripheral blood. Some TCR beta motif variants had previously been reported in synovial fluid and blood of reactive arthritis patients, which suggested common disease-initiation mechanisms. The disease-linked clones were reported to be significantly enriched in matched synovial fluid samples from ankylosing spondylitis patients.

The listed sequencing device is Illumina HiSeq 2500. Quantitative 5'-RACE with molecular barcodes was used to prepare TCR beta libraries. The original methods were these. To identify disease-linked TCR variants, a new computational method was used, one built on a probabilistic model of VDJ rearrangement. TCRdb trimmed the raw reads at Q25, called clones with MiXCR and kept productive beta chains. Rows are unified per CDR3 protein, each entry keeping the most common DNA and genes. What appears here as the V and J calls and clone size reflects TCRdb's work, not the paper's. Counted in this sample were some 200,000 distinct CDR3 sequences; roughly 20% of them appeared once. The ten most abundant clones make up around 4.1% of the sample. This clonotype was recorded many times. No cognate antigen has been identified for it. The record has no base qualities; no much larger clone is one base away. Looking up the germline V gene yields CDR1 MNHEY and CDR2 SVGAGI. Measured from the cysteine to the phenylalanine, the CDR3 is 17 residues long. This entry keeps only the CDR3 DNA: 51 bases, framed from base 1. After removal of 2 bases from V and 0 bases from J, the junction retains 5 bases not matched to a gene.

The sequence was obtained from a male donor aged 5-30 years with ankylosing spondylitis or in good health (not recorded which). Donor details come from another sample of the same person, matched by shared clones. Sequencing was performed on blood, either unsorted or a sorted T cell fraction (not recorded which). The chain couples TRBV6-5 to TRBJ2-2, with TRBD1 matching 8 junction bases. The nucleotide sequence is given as TGTGCCAGCAGTTACCTGGGGACAGGTTCGAACACCGGGGAGCTGTTTTTT. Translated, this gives CASSYLGTGSNTGELFF.